A single sample gave rise to the 2 T cell receptor beta chains below, sequenced in a study of blood T cell repertoires in COVID-19. Repertoires were generated with immunoSEQ multiplex PCR, while TCRdb's copy carries only in-frame clones and drops some. Found here are under 150,000 clones, 70% to 90% of them singletons; the top ten hold 6.2%. Material for sequencing was PBMCs or T cells enriched from blood (not recorded which). The receptors shown here come from a woman between 40 and 50 years old who had recovered from COVID-19.

The chain combines TRBV30 with TRBJ2-1; 7 nucleotides line up with TRBD1. J lost 5 bases, V lost 1 base, and 2 bases had no gene match. The CDR3 runs 13 residues. Per the germline V gene, CDR1 is GTSNPN and CDR2 is SVGIG (reference sequence). CDR3 coding DNA: TGTGCCTGGAGTGCCGGGACAGACAATGAGCAGTTCTTC. As protein: CAWSAGTDNEQFF.

V usage is TRBV19 and J usage is TRBJ2-3; 7 bases are a match to TRBD2. Germline trimming cut 5 bases from V and 0 bases from J; bases unmatched to any gene: 8. Germline V lookup: CDR1 LNHDA, CDR2 SQIVND (reference sequence). CDR3 size: 16 residues. The CDR3 nucleotides are TGTGCCAGTAGTGCGGCCCTAGCGGTAAGCACAGATACGCAGTATTTT. As protein: CASSAALAVSTDTQYF.